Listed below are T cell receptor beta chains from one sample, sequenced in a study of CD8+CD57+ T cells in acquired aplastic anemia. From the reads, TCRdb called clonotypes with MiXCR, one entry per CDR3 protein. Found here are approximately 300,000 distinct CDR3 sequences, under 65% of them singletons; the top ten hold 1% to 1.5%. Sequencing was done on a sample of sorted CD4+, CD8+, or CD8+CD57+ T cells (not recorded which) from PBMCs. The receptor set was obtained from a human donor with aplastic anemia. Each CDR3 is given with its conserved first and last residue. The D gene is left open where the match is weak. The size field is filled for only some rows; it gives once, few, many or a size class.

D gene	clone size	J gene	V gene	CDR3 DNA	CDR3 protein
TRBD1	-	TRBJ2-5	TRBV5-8	TGTGCCAGCAGCTTGGGGGCAGGGGGCGCGGAGATCCAGTACTTC	CASSLGAGGAEIQYF
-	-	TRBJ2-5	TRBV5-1	TGCGCCAGCAGCCAAGTACTAGAGGGGACCCAGTACTTC	CASSQVLEGTQYF
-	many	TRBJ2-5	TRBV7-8	TGTGCCAGCAGCTTAAGGTTGCTAGCCCAAGAGACCCAGTACTTC	CASSLRLLAQETQYF
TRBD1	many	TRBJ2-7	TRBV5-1	TGCGCCAGCAGCCTGGTGGGGACAGACTACGTGGAGCAGTACTTC	CASSLVGTDYVEQYF
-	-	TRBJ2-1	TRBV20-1	TGCAGTGCCGGAGGGCCAGGAAATGAGCAGTTCTTC	CSAGGPGNEQFF
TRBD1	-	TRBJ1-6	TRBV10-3	TGTGCCATCGGCGGGACAGGGACTTCACCCCTCCACTTT	CAIGGTGTSPLHF
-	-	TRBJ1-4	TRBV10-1	TGCGCCAAATACAGGAGTAATGAAAAACTGTTTTTT	CAKYRSNEKLFF
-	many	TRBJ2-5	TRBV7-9	TGTGCCAGCAGCTTGGGCAGGGGTAGTCGCGGGACCTTGGGAGAGACCCAGTACTTC	CASSLGRGSRGTLGETQYF
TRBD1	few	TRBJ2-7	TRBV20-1	TGCAGTGCCCAACGACAGGGCGAGCAGTACTTC	CSAQRQGEQYF
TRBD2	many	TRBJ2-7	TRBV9	TGTGCCAGCAGCGGGCGGGGGAGAAGCGAGCAGTACTTC	CASSGRGRSEQYF
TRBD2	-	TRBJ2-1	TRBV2	TGTGCCGGCAGTGTAGGTGGAACCGGGACTAGCGTCGATGAGCAGTTCTTC	CAGSVGGTGTSVDEQFF
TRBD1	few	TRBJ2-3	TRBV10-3	TGTGCCATCAGCCGTAGGACAGGGGGTTCGGCAGATACGCAGTATTTT	CAISRRTGGSADTQYF
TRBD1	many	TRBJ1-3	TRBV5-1	TGCGCCAGCAGCTCAGGGACAGGAGGAAACACCATATATTTT	CASSSGTGGNTIYF
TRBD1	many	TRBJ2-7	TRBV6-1	TGTGCCAGCAGCCGGGGACAGGAGTACGAGCAGTACTTC	CASSRGQEYEQYF
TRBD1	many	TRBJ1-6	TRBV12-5	TGTGCTAGCTCCCCAGGACAGGGACTCTATAATTCACCCCTCCACTTT	CASSPGQGLYNSPLHF
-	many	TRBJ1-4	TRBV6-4	TGTGCCAGCAGTGATTACGAGGGGGGGAAACTGTTTTTT	CASSDYEGGKLFF
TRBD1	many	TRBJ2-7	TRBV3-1	TGTGCCAGCAGCGGCCGGGACAGGAGTACCTACGAGCAGTACTTC	CASSGRDRSTYEQYF
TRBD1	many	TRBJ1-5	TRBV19	TGTGCCAGTAGTCATCAACAGGGGAATCAGCCCCAGCATTTT	CASSHQQGNQPQHF
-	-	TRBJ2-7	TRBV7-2	TGTGCCAGCAGCTCGCCATGGACGAGGACGAACTACGAGCAGTACTTC	CASSSPWTRTNYEQYF
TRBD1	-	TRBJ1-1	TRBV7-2	TGTGCCAGCAGCTTTCGACAGGGGGGGAACACTGAAGCTTTCTTT	CASSFRQGGNTEAFF
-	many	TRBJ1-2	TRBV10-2	TGCGCCAGCAGTGAGTCTAAAGGGGGTGGCTATGGCTACACCTTC	CASSESKGGGYGYTF
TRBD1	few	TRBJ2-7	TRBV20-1	TGCAGTGCCGAGGGGCAGGGGGCTTACGAGCAGTACTTC	CSAEGQGAYEQYF
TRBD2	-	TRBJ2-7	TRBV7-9	TGTGCCAGCAGCCCCGTCGGGTCCGGGGGGTCCTACGAGCAGTACTTC	CASSPVGSGGSYEQYF
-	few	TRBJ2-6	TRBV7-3	TGTGCCAGCAGCTTCCGTAGTCCGAGGAACTCTGGGGCCAACGTCCTGACTTTC	CASSFRSPRNSGANVLTF
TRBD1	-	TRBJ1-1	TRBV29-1	TGCAGTGCGCCGCGGAACAGGGGGCGCAAGGGGCTTGAAACTTTCTTT	CSAPRNRGRKGLETFF
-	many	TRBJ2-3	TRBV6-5	TGTGCCAGCAGGACGCAGATTAGCACAGATACGCAGTATTTT	CASRTQISTDTQYF
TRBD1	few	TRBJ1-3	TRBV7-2	TGTGCCAGCAGCTCCGACAGGGGGCAGGGAAACACCATATATTTT	CASSSDRGQGNTIYF
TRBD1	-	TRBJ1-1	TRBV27	TGTGCCAGCAGTCCCAGCAGGGGGCGAATAAACACTGAAGCTTTCTTT	CASSPSRGRINTEAFF
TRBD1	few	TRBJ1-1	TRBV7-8	TGTGCCAGCAGCTTACCGGACAGGGCGAACACTGAAGCTTTCTTT	CASSLPDRANTEAFF
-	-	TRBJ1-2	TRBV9	TGTGCCAGCAGCCTTCGGGACACGGGCAGCTATGGCTACACCTTC	CASSLRDTGSYGYTF
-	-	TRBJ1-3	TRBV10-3	TGTGCCATCAGTGAGTGGATCGCTGGAAACACCATATATTTT	CAISEWIAGNTIYF
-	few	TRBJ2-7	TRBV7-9	TGTGCCAGCAGCCGGGGGACCGGAACTATAGGCTACGAGCAGTACTTC	CASSRGTGTIGYEQYF
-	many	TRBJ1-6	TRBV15	TGTGCCACCAGCAGAGAGGGAAGAAGTAATTCACCCCTCCACTTT	CATSREGRSNSPLHF
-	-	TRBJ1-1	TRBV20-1	TGCAGTGCTAGAAGACGGGGAATGAGCACTGGAGCTTTCTTT	CSARRRGMSTGAFF
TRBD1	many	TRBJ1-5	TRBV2	TGTGCCAGCAGGGACCGGACAGGCACTAGTCAGCCCCAGCATTTT	CASRDRTGTSQPQHF
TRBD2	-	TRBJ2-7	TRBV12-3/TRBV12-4	TGTGCCAGCAGTTTAGCGCTACTAGCGGGAGTCTACGAGCAGTACTTC	CASSLALLAGVYEQYF
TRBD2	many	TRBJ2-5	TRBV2	TGTGCCAGCAAGAGAACTAGCGGGGGAGTGGAGACCCAGTACTTC	CASKRTSGGVETQYF
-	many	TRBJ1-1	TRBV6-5	TGTGCCAGCAGTACTTCCGGGACATGGAACACTGAAGCTTTCTTT	CASSTSGTWNTEAFF
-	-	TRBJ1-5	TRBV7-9	TGTGCCAGCAGCAGAGGGACACCCAATCAGCCCCAGCATTTT	CASSRGTPNQPQHF